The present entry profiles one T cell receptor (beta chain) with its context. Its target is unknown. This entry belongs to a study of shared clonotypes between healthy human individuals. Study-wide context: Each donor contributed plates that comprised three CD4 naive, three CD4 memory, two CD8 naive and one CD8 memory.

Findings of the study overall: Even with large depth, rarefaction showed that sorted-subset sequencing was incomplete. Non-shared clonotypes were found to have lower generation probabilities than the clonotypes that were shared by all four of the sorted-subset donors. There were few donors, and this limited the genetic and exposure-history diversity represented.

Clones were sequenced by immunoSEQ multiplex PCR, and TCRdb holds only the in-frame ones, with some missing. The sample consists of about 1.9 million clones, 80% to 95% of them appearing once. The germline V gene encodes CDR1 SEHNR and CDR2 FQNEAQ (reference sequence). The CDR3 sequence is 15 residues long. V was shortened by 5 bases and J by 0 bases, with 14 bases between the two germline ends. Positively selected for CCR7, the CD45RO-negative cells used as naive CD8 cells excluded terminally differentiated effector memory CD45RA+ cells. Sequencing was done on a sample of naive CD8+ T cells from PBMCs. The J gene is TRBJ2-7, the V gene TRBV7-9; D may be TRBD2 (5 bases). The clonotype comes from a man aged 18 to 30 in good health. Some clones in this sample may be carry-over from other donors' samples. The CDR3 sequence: CASSGMGAISYEQYF. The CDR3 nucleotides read TGTGCCAGCAGCGGCATGGGAGCAATCTCCTACGAGCAGTACTTC. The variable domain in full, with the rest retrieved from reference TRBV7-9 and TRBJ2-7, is DTGVSQNPRHKITKRGQNVTFRCDPISEHNRLYWYRQTLGQGPEFLTYFQNEAQLEKSRLLSDRFSAERPKGSFSTLEIQRTEQGDSAMYLCASSGMGAISYEQYFGPGTRLTVT.